The next 28 T cell receptor beta chains were all read from a single sample in a study of T cells in Graves' hyperthyroidism and ophthalmopathy (dated by TCRdb to about 2019). The library was built by means of multiplex PCR. The sequencer listed for this sample is Illumina HiSeq 2000. Amplification of TCR beta CDR3 regions was carried out from RNA transcripts. The first round of RT-PCR for the TCR CDR3 was performed with the HTBI primer set and the Qiagen OneStep RT-PCR kit. TCRdb reran the public reads through fastp at Q25 and MiXCR, keeping productive beta chains. Entries that share a CDR3 protein sequence are merged under the most common genes and DNA. In all, the sample holds 600,000 to 650,000 distinct CDR3 sequences, and roughly 16% of those were seen once. The ten largest clones add up to 3.8% of the sample. Sequenced sample: blood. The receptors were gathered from a woman aged 25 to 45 with Graves' hyperthyroidism.

This clonotype was seen a few times. This CDR3 reads CASSSYRDTYEQYF. In DNA form, the CDR3 reads TGTGCCAGCAGCTCATACAGGGATACCTACGAGCAGTACTTC. The rearrangement joins TRBV13 to TRBJ2-7; possibly TRBD1 for D (6 bases). Germline V CDR1 and CDR2: PRHDT, FYEKMQ (reference sequence). The V and J ends lost 4 bases and 2 bases respectively, with 12 bases between them. This CDR3 contains 14 residues.

This clonotype was counted many times. This chain connects TRBV6-1 to TRBJ1-1; a weak D match, TRBD1 (5 bases). The CDR3 is made up of 15 amino acids. The germline gives CDR1 MNHNS, CDR2 SASEGT. Trimming took off 5 bases at V and 0 bases at J, with 13 bases between the two ends. The CDR3 here is CASSSRTTMNTEAFF. The DNA for the CDR3 is TGTGCCAGCAGTTCCCGGACAACGATGAACACTGAAGCTTTCTTT.

This clonotype was counted at least ten times. This chain joins TRBV2 and TRBJ1-1; D might be TRBD1 (5 bases). Germline-derived CDR1 and CDR2 are SNHLY and FYNNEI. This CDR3 region has 13 residues. V lost 4 bases and J lost 1, with 7 bases in between. This CDR3 is CASSARGNTEAFF. The CDR3 DNA reads as TGTGCCAGCAGTGCTAGGGGGAACACTGAAGCTTTCTTT. Combining the CDR3 with reference TRBV2 and TRBJ1-1 gives the whole variable domain EPEVTQTPSHQVTQMGQEVILRCVPISNHLYFYWYRQILGQKVEFLVSFYNNEISEKSEIFDDQFSVERPDGSNFTLKIRSTKLEDSAMYFCASSARGNTEAFFGQGTRLTVV.

In this sample, this clonotype turned up many times. The chain employs TRBV18 and TRBJ2-1; possible D gene TRBD2, 6 bases. The CDR3 consists of 12 residues. Trimming took off 1 base at V and 10 bases at J, with 8 bases between the two ends. Germline CDR1 and CDR2: KGHSH and LQKENI. Here the CDR3 reads CASSPRREEQFF. In DNA form, the CDR3 reads TGTGCCAGCTCACCACGGAGGGAGGAGCAGTTCTTC.

Only a few counts were recorded for this clonotype. The V gene is TRBV27, the J gene TRBJ2-7; 8 positions agree with TRBD1. Germline CDR1 MNHEY, CDR2 SMNVEV (reference sequence). The CDR3 sequence is 14 residues long. The ends lost 4 bases at V and 6 bases at J; junction bases unmatched: 8. CDR3 residues: CASSSDREVGEQYF. In DNA, the CDR3 is TGTGCCAGCAGTTCGGACAGGGAGGTGGGCGAGCAGTACTTC.

This clonotype was found many times. This rearrangement joins TRBV7-9 to TRBJ1-4; D gene ambiguous. Trimming removed 2 bases at V and 8 bases at J, with 15 bases between. The CDR3 spans 15 residues. The germline gives CDR1 SEHNR, CDR2 FQNEAQ (reference sequence). The CDR3 coding sequence is TGTGCCAGCAGCTTAAGGGCACAGCGACGCGAAAAACTGTTTTTT. Protein sequence: CASSLRAQRREKLFF.

With respect to this clonotype: At one boundary the junction diverges from the germline segment, which might be a read error. The V call is TRBV27, the J call TRBJ1-5; possibly TRBD1 for D (6 bases). Germline CDR1 reads MNHEY; CDR2 reads SMNVEV (reference sequence). The CDR3 is made up of 14 amino acids. The CDR3 DNA sequence: TGTGCCAGCAGTCTACAGGGTTACAATCAGCCCCGGCATTTT. Residues: CASSLQGYNQPRHF.

In its sample, this clonotype was seen many times. V usage is TRBV12-3 or TRBV12-4 and J usage is TRBJ2-7; D remains ambiguous. V lost 5 bases and J lost 1, with 18 bases in between. The CDR3 is 16 residues long. CDR3 coding DNA: TGTGCCAGCAGTCCGGCAGACCCGTACTCTTCCTACGAGCAGTACTTC. Protein sequence: CASSPADPYSSYEQYF.

In this sample, this clonotype turned up a few times. The rearrangement joins TRBV4-2 to TRBJ2-3, with D uncertain. The CDR3 sequence is 13 residues long. CDR1 and CDR2 from the germline V gene are LGHNA and YNFKEQ. V dropped 0 bases and J dropped 6 bases, with 7 bases sitting between them. CDR3 loop: CASSQEAADTQYF. The DNA for the CDR3 is TGTGCCAGCAGCCAAGAGGCGGCGGATACGCAGTATTTT.

The chain couples TRBV6-2 or TRBV6-3 to TRBJ1-5; a weak D match, TRBD1 (5 bases). Trimming removed 5 bases from V and 6 bases from J, with 17 bases in between. The CDR3 covers 15 residues. Per germline, CDR1 MNHEY and CDR2 SVGEGT. The CDR3, as DNA: TGTGCCAGCAGTCCCCTAGGCGGGGCCTTTCAGCCCCAGCATTTT. Its translation: CASSPLGGAFQPQHF.

There are a few counts of this clonotype. The rearrangement uses TRBV9 and TRBJ1-2, with D possibly TRBD1 on 5 matching bases. Germline-derived CDR1 and CDR2 are SGDLS and YYNGEE. V was clipped by 0 bases and J by 5 bases, with 14 bases between them. This CDR3 is built from 15 residues. The CDR3 nucleotides are TGTGCCAGCAGCGTAGGAGCGGGGCAAGGGTATGGCTACACCTTC. This translates into CASSVGAGQGYGYTF.

This clonotype showed up many times. This CDR3 reads CASSSTGGAVKNIQYF. CDR3 sequence (DNA): TGTGCCAGCAGTTCCACAGGGGGCGCGGTCAAAAACATTCAGTACTTC. The chain carries TRBV12-3 or TRBV12-4 and TRBJ2-4; 9 bases agree with TRBD1. There are 16 residues in the CDR3. The V and J ends lost 4 bases and 3 bases, in that order; junction bases with no gene match: 7.

The rearrangement links TRBV9 to TRBJ2-3, with TRBD2 identical over 8 bases. Germline V CDR1 and CDR2: SGDLS, YYNGEE. There are 17 residues in the CDR3. V shed 2 bases, J shed 1 base, and the junction held 9 bases outside the gene matches. The DNA of the CDR3 is TGTGCCAGCAGCGTTTCGAGCGGGAGCGTTGGCACAGATACGCAGTATTTT. Amino acids: CASSVSSGSVGTDTQYF.

This clonotype was detected many times. The chain combines TRBV2 with TRBJ2-3, with unresolved D. V was pared by 8 bases and J by 0 bases, with 3 bases between. This CDR3 spans 11 amino acids. Germline assignment: CDR1 SNHLY and CDR2 FYNNEI. The CDR3, as DNA: TGTGCCAGCCAGAGCACAGATACGCAGTATTTT. Encoded protein: CASQSTDTQYF.

This clonotype showed up just a few times. The rearrangement uses TRBV20-1 and TRBJ2-7; the match to TRBD1 covers 8 bases. CDR1 DFQATT and CDR2 SNEGSKA come from the germline V gene (reference sequence). The CDR3 is made up of 12 amino acids. V was clipped by 4 bases and J by 3 bases; unmatched bases: 2. CDR3 sequence reads: CSAKDRDYEQYF. CDR3 bases: TGCAGTGCTAAGGACAGGGACTACGAGCAGTACTTC.

This clonotype was recorded many times. This chain connects TRBV11-2 to TRBJ2-2; no firm D call. Germline lookup yields CDR1 SGHAT and CDR2 FQNNGV. V lost 1 base and J 6 bases, leaving 6 bases between the germline ends. CDR3 length: 13 residues. CDR3: CASSLARSGELFF. In DNA, the CDR3 is TGTGCCAGCAGCTTAGCTAGGTCCGGGGAGCTGTTTTTT.

This clonotype was observed a few times. The genes are TRBV12-3 or TRBV12-4 and TRBJ1-2; D is possibly TRBD1 (5 bases). The CDR3 runs 13 residues. The V and J ends lost 3 bases and 4 bases respectively, with 9 bases between them. CDR3 coding DNA: TGTGCCAGCAGTTTTGGGACCCTCTATGGCTACACCTTC. It translates to CASSFGTLYGYTF.

Details on this clonotype: Possible read error: a much larger clone is one base away. V is TRBV27 and J is TRBJ2-3; possibly TRBD2 for D (6 bases). Germline assignment: CDR1 MNHEY and CDR2 SMNVEV (reference sequence). This CDR3 spans 15 amino acids. V was cut by 8 bases and J by 1 base, with 16 bases left in between. CDR3 nucleotides: TGTGCCAGCGGGAATAGCGGAGTCCGCACAGATACGCAGTATTTT. Translation: CASGNSGVRTDTQYF.

To note about this clonotype: A single base separates this from a much larger clone, so it may be a read error. V and J are TRBV5-1 and TRBJ1-2; D is perhaps TRBD1 (6 bases). V was pared by 4 bases and J by 0 bases, with 10 bases between. CDR1 and CDR2 (germline): SGHRS, YFSETQ. The CDR3 consists of 14 residues. CDR3 in DNA: TGCGCCAGCAGCGGGGACACTTCTAACTATGGCTACACCTTC. This sequence encodes CASSGDTSNYGYTF.

This clonotype was counted ten times or more. This chain joins TRBV20-1 and TRBJ2-3; 9 nucleotides line up with TRBD1. The CDR3 spans 14 residues. Germline CDR1 reads DFQATT; CDR2 reads SNEGSKA (reference sequence). Trimming cost V 2 bases and J 5 bases; bases outside gene matches: 5. The CDR3 here is CSARLTGGRDTQYF. CDR3 sequence (DNA): TGCAGTGCTAGACTGACAGGGGGGAGAGATACGCAGTATTTT.

This clonotype was picked up many times. The gene calls are TRBV20-1 and TRBJ2-1, with TRBD2 identical over 10 bases. Looked up from germline, CDR1 is DFQATT and CDR2 is SNEGSKA (reference sequence). After removal of 1 base from V and 0 bases from J, the junction contained 9 bases not matched to a gene. This CDR3 has 18 residues. CDR3 coding DNA: TGCAGTGCTAGAGCTGGGACTAGCGTTAAGGGCTCCTACAATGAGCAGTTCTTC. Translating it yields CSARAGTSVKGSYNEQFF.

This clonotype was counted many times. J is TRBJ2-5 and V is TRBV19, with no clear D. Per the germline V gene, CDR1 is LNHDA and CDR2 is SQIVND (reference sequence). The CDR3 has 13 residues. The germline V and J ends were trimmed by 5 bases and 2 bases, with 9 bases remaining between them. Here the CDR3 DNA reads TGTGCCAGTAGTTCAAGACCTCAAGAGACCCAGTACTTC. Its protein product is CASSSRPQETQYF.

The V call is TRBV20-1, the J call TRBJ2-7; TRBD1 matches 11 bases. Germline V gives CDR1 DFQATT, CDR2 SNEGSKA (reference sequence). Germline trimming cut 6 bases from V and 1 base from J; bases unmatched to any gene: 5. The CDR3 is made up of 14 amino acids. The CDR3 protein is CSAWTGGESYEQYF. The CDR3 DNA reads TGCAGTGCGTGGACAGGGGGCGAGTCCTACGAGCAGTACTTC.

This clonotype was detected many times. At one boundary the junction diverges from the germline segment, which might be a read error. The chain is built from TRBV7-3 and TRBJ2-7, with 7 bases that match TRBD1. The CDR3 runs 15 residues. The germline CDR1 and CDR2 sequences are SGHTA and FQGTGA. The CDR3 DNA reads TGTGCCAGCAGCGTAACAGGGGACAAGTACTACGAGCAGTACTTC. Amino acids: CASSVTGDKYYEQYF. Drawing the rest from reference TRBV7-3 and TRBJ2-7, the complete variable domain is GAGVSQTPSNKVTEKGKYVELRCDPISGHTALYWYRQSLGQGPEFLIYFQGTGAADDSGLPNDRFFAVRPEGSVSTLKIQRTERGDSAVYLCASSVTGDKYYEQYFGPGTRLTVT.

This rearrangement joins TRBV5-1 to TRBJ2-4; D gene unclear. Trimming stripped 1 base from V and 7 bases from J, with 15 bases between. Per the germline V gene, CDR1 is SGHRS and CDR2 is YFSETQ. CDR3 length: 15 amino acids. The CDR3, as DNA: TGCGCCAGCAGCTTGAAGCGAGGAAAGGAGAACATTCAGTACTTC. Translating gives CASSLKRGKENIQYF.

DNA for the CDR3: TGTGCCAGTAGCCACCCGGGACTAGAGCAGTTCTTC. It specifies CASSHPGLEQFF. The chain joins TRBV19 to TRBJ2-1, with TRBD2 matching over 7 bases. The length of the CDR3 is 12 residues. The V gene's germline CDR1 is LNHDA and CDR2 SQIVND (reference sequence). Unmatched junction bases numbered 6, after V lost 6 bases and J lost 10 bases.

The V and J genes are TRBV6-1 and TRBJ2-7; TRBD2 aligns across 13 bases. Unmatched junction bases numbered 7, after V lost 6 bases and J lost 5 bases. Germline CDR1 MNHNS, CDR2 SASEGT. CDR3 length: 15 amino acids. CDR3 in DNA: TGTGCCAGCAGAGGGGGGACTAGCGGGATCGACGAGCAGTACTTC. This sequence encodes CASRGGTSGIDEQYF.

The chain employs TRBV20-1 and TRBJ1-2, with D maybe TRBD1 (6 bases). Between the trimmed V and J ends, which lost 2 bases and 4 bases, there was a span of 20 bases. Germline assignment: CDR1 DFQATT and CDR2 SNEGSKA (reference sequence). The length of the CDR3 is 16 residues. CDR3 sequence (DNA): TGCAGTGCTAGAACCGGACTCCTCGGGACAACCTATGGCTACACCTTC. This translates into CSARTGLLGTTYGYTF.